This T cell receptor (beta chain) originates from a study of T cells in Graves' hyperthyroidism and ophthalmopathy. Overall study results and limits: The model anticipated ophthalmopathy a median about six months pre-onset. Peripheral blood also featured most of the thyroid clonotypes expanded above 0.001.

What was amplified from RNA transcripts were TCR beta CDR3 regions. With the HTBI primer set, the TCR CDR3 went through a first round of RT-PCR. Via MiXCR, TCRdb re-called the multiplex PCR reads, giving one row per CDR3 protein. The sample carries hundreds of thousands of distinct CDR3 sequences, just under 20% recorded once. At least ten counts were recorded for this clonotype. Its cognate antigen is unknown. Isolation of PBMCs was performed on 9.5 to 10 ml fresh peripheral blood. CDR1 is MNHNS and CDR2 is SASEGT in the germline V gene. The ends were cut back, 5 bases at V and 3 bases at J, with 8 bases in the middle. The CDR3 has 13 amino acids.

The chain links TRBV6-1 to TRBJ2-1, with a weak D call TRBD2 (5 bases). Sequenced: blood. The source is a man in his forties with Graves' ophthalmopathy. CDR3 bases: TGTGCCAGCAGTATCCGGGACTACAATGAGCAGTTCTTC. The encoded protein is CASSIRDYNEQFF.